This TCR beta chain was sequenced in a study of CD8+ T cells in alopecia areata. The overall study: In an open-label trial, patients got 5 to 10 mg tofacitinib twice daily.

It was cDNA, reverse transcribed from extracted RNA, that served as the sequencing template. This table comes from immunoSEQ multiplex PCR, and its TCRdb copy is limited to in-frame clones, with some not included. Among about 160,000 clones listed, less than 70% were seen once. After removal of 5 bases from V and 2 bases from J, the junction contained 6 bases not matched to a gene. CDR3 length: 14 amino acids. Germline CDR1 is SGHTA and CDR2 is FQGNSA. Noted treatment: oral pan-JAK inhibitor, 5-10 mg twice daily. Peripheral blood samples and lesional scalp punch biopsies were obtained from alopecia areata patients. Worth noting for this clone: Its target is not known.

Study findings and constraints: Persistence during tofacitinib was seen for many expanded lesional clones in scalp and blood. Only one nonresponder was present, which leaves the link between baseline CD8+ expansion and response uncertain.

This receptor was obtained from a human donor with alopecia areata. This chain connects TRBV7-2 to TRBJ2-7; 7 nucleotides agree with TRBD1. The material sequenced was CD4+ T cells sorted from blood, taken at week 24, from a patient treated with tofacitinib. For the CDR3, the DNA is TGTGCCAGCAGCCCAAACAGGGGCCCCTACGAGCAGTACTTC. Its protein product is CASSPNRGPYEQYF.